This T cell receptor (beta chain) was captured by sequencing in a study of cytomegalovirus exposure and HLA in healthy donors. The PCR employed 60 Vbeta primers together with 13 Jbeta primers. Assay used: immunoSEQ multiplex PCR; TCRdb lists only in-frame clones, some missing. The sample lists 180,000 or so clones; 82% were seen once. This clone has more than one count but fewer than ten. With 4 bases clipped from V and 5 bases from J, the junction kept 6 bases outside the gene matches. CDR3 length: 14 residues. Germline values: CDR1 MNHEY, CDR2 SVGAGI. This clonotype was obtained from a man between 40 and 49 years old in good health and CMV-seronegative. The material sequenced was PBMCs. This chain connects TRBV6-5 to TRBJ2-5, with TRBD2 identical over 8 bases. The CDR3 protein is CASSLAGRGETQYF. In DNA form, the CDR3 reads TGTGCCAGCAGTTTAGCGGGGCGGGGTGAGACCCAGTACTTC.